This T cell receptor beta chain comes out of a study of blood T cell repertoires in COVID-19. The wider study: From T cells, B-cell-depleted T cells, or PBMCs came the material, which was cDNA or gDNA.

The V gene's germline CDR1 is KGHSH and CDR2 LQKENI. This CDR3 has 16 amino acids. Losses at the gene ends were 2 bases for V and 6 bases for J; bases not matched to a gene: 11. Original data processing: Amplification of reference gene primers was used by the study to estimate nucleated cell counts. Sequencing was performed with immunoSEQ multiplex PCR; in TCRdb, only in-frame clones are kept and a portion is missing. V, J and clone size reflect that table, while D and trimming were determined from the DNA. This sample has 160,000 or so clones, with roughly nine tenths found just once. The sequence came from a man in his 60s with active or convalescent COVID-19. The J gene is TRBJ2-7, the V gene TRBV18; the match to TRBD2 covers 9 bases. Sequenced material: peripheral blood. The CDR3 spells CASSPRIVAGESEQYF. The CDR3 nucleotides are TGTGCCAGCTCACCAAGGATAGTAGCGGGAGAGAGCGAGCAGTACTTC.